This is a list of T cell receptor beta chains from one sample in a study of Graves' ophthalmopathy and Graves' hyperthyroidism. MiXCR, run by TCRdb on the multiplex PCR reads, gives a single entry per CDR3 protein. Of approximately 1.2 million distinct CDR3 sequences listed, 36% are singletons. The material sequenced was peripheral blood or thyroid tissue (not recorded which). These receptors all come from an adult man with Graves' hyperthyroidism. Each CDR3 is given with its conserved first and last residue. Each record gives: D gene, V gene, clone size, J gene, CDR3 protein, CDR3 DNA. A D gene is named only where the DNA matches it firmly. Part of the rows lack a size; the others show once, few, many or a class for expanded clones.

>TRBD1|TRBV7-2|many|TRBJ1-5
CASSSRQGGQPQHF
TGTGCCAGCAGCTCTAGACAGGGAGGTCAGCCCCAGCATTTT
>TRBD1|TRBV7-9|many|TRBJ1-5
CASSSDRGSNQPQHF
TGTGCCAGCAGCTCGGACAGGGGAAGCAATCAGCCCCAGCATTTT
>.|TRBV7-9|.|TRBJ2-7
CASSLGGWAGEQYF
TGTGCCAGCAGCTTAGGGGGTTGGGCAGGCGAGCAGTACTTC
>.|TRBV7-6|.|TRBJ1-6
CASSQQGAFSPPLHF
TGTGCCAGCAGTCAGCAGGGTGCGTTTTCTCCACCCCTCCACTTT
>.|TRBV20-1|.|TRBJ2-7
CSATRPKGEQYF
TGCAGTGCTACCCGACCGAAAGGGGAGCAGTACTTC
>.|TRBV6-6|.|TRBJ2-6
CASSYYGESGANVLTF
TGTGCCAGCAGTTACTATGGGGAATCTGGGGCCAACGTCCTGACTTTC
>.|TRBV5-1|.|TRBJ1-1
CASSPAGTLTAFF
TGCGCCAGCAGCCCTGCCGGGACATTGACAGCTTTCTTT
>.|TRBV5-1|few|TRBJ2-2
CASSSSPDRELFF
TGCGCCAGCAGCTCCTCACCAGATAGGGAGCTGTTTTTT
>.|TRBV7-9|.|TRBJ1-5
CASSLAPSGLAVPQETQHF
TGTGCCAGCAGCTTAGCTCCCTCCGGGCTAGCGGTACCCCAAGAGACCCAGCATTTT
>TRBD1|TRBV20-1|many|TRBJ1-4
CSAFGTGLSEKLFF
TGCAGTGCTTTCGGGACAGGGCTTTCGGAAAAACTGTTTTTT
>TRBD1|TRBV19|.|TRBJ1-1
CASNPGTGDTEAFF
TGTGCCAGTAATCCCGGGACAGGGGACACTGAAGCTTTCTTT
>TRBD1|TRBV2|many|TRBJ1-1
CASRLNPGGRNTEAFF
TGTGCCAGCAGGCTCAATCCAGGGGGTCGGAACACTGAAGCTTTCTTT
>.|TRBV6-2/TRBV6-3|once|TRBJ1-2
CASTQDGTYGYTF
TGTGCCAGCACCCAGGATGGGACTTATGGCTACACCTTC
>.|TRBV7-2|few|TRBJ1-4
CASSPGGGGVLREKLFF
TGTGCCAGCAGCCCCGGAGGGGGTGGCGTGCTTCGAGAAAAACTGTTTTTT
>.|TRBV5-5|few|TRBJ2-6
CASSVEFSGANVLTF
TGTGCCAGCAGCGTAGAGTTCTCTGGGGCCAACGTCCTGACTTTC
>TRBD2|TRBV5-4|.|TRBJ2-7
CASSLVPSGGSYEQYF
TGTGCCAGCAGCTTGGTGCCTAGCGGGGGGTCCTACGAGCAGTACTTC
>TRBD1|TRBV6-6|few|TRBJ2-6
CASSRRQGLKISGANVLTF
TGTGCCAGCAGCCGGAGACAGGGGCTCAAAATTTCTGGGGCCAACGTCCTGACTTTC
>.|TRBV29-1|many|TRBJ2-7
CSVVVFSTGTNEQYF
TGCAGCGTTGTGGTTTTCAGTACAGGGACCAACGAGCAGTACTTC
>.|TRBV10-2|.|TRBJ1-1
CASSSRSRGNTEAFF
TGTGCCAGCTCCAGTCGCAGTCGGGGCAACACTGAAGCTTTCTTT
>.|TRBV7-9|many|TRBJ2-7
CASSPDGASVFQQYF
TGTGCCAGCAGCCCAGACGGAGCCAGCGTGTTCCAGCAGTACTTC
>TRBD1|TRBV5-1|many|TRBJ1-1
CASSLVRGQGARNTEAFF
TGCGCCAGCAGCTTGGTTCGGGGACAGGGGGCGAGGAACACTGAAGCTTTCTTT
>.|TRBV10-3|.|TRBJ1-3
CAISGGRQGSSGNTIYF
TGTGCCATCAGTGGGGGACGGCAGGGTTCATCTGGAAACACCATATATTTT